These T cell receptor beta chains were read from a single sample in a study of brain T cells in children with intractable seizures. Sequenced by immunoSEQ multiplex PCR; TCRdb stores in-frame clones only, minus some. This sample yields some 80,000 clones, of which around nine tenths are seen a single time; less than 30% belongs to the top ten. The sample consisted of peripheral blood, taken at surgery. The source of these receptors is a girl aged 2-10 years with Rasmussen encephalitis and intractable seizures. CDR3s leave out the opening cysteine and the closing phenylalanine or tryptophan. The order of the fields is V gene, J gene, CDR3 protein.

>TRBV6-6|TRBJ2-3
ASSYGTSGTDTQY
>TRBV11-2|TRBJ2-7
ASSLSSSLTYEQY
>TRBV5-6|TRBJ1-1
ASGPYPRNTEAF
>TRBV20-1|TRBJ1-5
SASPEQGKPQH
>TRBV30|TRBJ2-1
AWSVRWGSSYNEQF
>TRBV4-1|TRBJ1-4
ASSRRDELF
>TRBV11-2|TRBJ2-7
ASTPHRGNEQY
>TRBV5-1|TRBJ1-2
ASSLDQGDYGYT
>TRBV19|TRBJ2-1
ASSIELAGDPYNEQF
>TRBV7-9|TRBJ1-2
ASSFQPKSFYGYT
>TRBV6-5|TRBJ1-6
ASTPGQGGSPLH
>TRBV7-2|TRBJ2-1
ASSFTGTSLYNEQF
>TRBV6-1|TRBJ2-7
ASSETFRKAISSYEQY
>TRBV6-2/TRBV6-3|TRBJ1-5
ASSGITGNQPQH
>TRBV28|TRBJ2-7
ASRGGTGFYEQY
>TRBV18|TRBJ1-2
ASSPGQTGYT
>TRBV7-9|TRBJ2-7
ASSSRTSGTSFDYEQY
>TRBV18|TRBJ1-5
ASSPGTGMDQPQH
>TRBV7-9|TRBJ1-6
ASSRTGDLWSYNSPLH
>TRBV2|TRBJ2-7
ASSEPLAGEWGYEQY
>TRBV11-2|TRBJ1-1
ASSPDFSEAF
>TRBV5-1|TRBJ1-4
ASSWEGTAATNEKLF
>TRBV19|TRBJ1-2
ASSSTGTGSGYT